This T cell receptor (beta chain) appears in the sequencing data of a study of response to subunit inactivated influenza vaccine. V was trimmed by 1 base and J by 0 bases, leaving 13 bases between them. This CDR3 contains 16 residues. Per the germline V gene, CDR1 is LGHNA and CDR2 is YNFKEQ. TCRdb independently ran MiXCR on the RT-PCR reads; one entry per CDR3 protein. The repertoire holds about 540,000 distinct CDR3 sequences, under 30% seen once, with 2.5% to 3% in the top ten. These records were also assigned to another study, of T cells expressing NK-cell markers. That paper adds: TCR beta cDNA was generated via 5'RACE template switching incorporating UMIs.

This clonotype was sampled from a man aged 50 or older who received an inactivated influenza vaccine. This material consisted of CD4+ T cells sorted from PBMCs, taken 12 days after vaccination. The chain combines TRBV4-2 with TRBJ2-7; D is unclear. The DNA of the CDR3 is TGTGCCAGCAGCCAAGTTAGTGCCGCGGCCTCCTACGAGCAGTACTTC. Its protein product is CASSQVSAAASYEQYF.